The 27 T cell receptor beta chains given below trace back to one sample, sequenced in a study of T-cell memory formation after mild COVID-19. MiXCR, run by TCRdb on the 5' RACE reads, gives a single entry per CDR3 protein. The repertoire includes 400,000 to 550,000 distinct CDR3 sequences, 25% of them detected once, and under 15% sits in the top ten. The sequencing input was PBMCs or a T cell subset sorted from them (not recorded which). The receptors derive from an adult woman who had mild COVID-19 (a few samples of this study predate the infection). Cell type and time point are not known.

This clonotype was seen only a few times. The J gene is TRBJ2-1, the V gene TRBV6-5, with D possibly TRBD2 on 5 matching bases. V was clipped by 5 bases and J by 2 bases, with 7 bases between them. The CDR3 has 13 residues. Germline-derived CDR1 and CDR2 are MNHEY and SVGAGI. CDR3 residues: CASSAGTYNEQFF. The CDR3 DNA sequence: TGTGCCAGCAGTGCCGGGACCTACAATGAGCAGTTCTTC.

J is TRBJ2-5 and V is TRBV5-1; D uncertain. In germline, CDR1 is SGHRS, CDR2 YFSETQ. The CDR3 has 15 residues. V lost 0 bases, J lost 1 base, and 10 bases lay in between. CDR3 amino acids: CASSLGTVFQETQYF. DNA for the CDR3: TGCGCCAGCAGCTTGGGAACAGTCTTCCAAGAGACCCAGTACTTC. Variable domain in full (rest from reference TRBV5-1 and TRBJ2-5): KAGVTQTPRYLIKTRGQQVTLSCSPISGHRSVSWYQQTPGQGLQFLFEYFSETQRNKGNFPGRFSGRQFSNSRSEMNVSTLELGDSALYLCASSLGTVFQETQYFGPGTRLLVL.

The rearrangement joins TRBV29-1 to TRBJ2-1; the D is unclear. CDR1 and CDR2 from the germline V gene are SQVTM and ANQGSEA. The CDR3 extends over 13 amino acids. V lost 4 bases to trimming and J lost 2 bases, with 9 bases between them. The CDR3 is CSVVQTTYNEQFF. The CDR3 DNA follows: TGCAGCGTTGTACAAACTACCTACAATGAGCAGTTCTTC.

The chain recombines TRBV20-1 with TRBJ2-2; 8 nucleotides line up with TRBD1. The CDR3 runs 14 residues. The V segment lost 5 bases and the J segment 5 bases; nucleotides outside the gene matches: 7. Germline CDR1 DFQATT, CDR2 SNEGSKA (reference sequence). CDR3 sequence (DNA): TGCAGTGCTCAGGGGGCTTGGAGTACCGGGGAGCTGTTTTTT. Translation gives CSAQGAWSTGELFF.

The table lists this clonotype with a few counts. This chain joins TRBV6-5 and TRBJ2-1; unclear D gene. The CDR3 length is 13 residues. The germline CDR1 and CDR2 sequences are MNHEY and SVGAGI. Trimming cost V 2 bases and J 4 bases, with 6 bases left between them. CDR3 sequence: CASSYERYNEQFF. Here the CDR3 DNA reads TGTGCCAGCAGTTACGAGAGGTACAATGAGCAGTTCTTC.

The rearrangement links TRBV5-1 to TRBJ2-7; a weak D match, TRBD1 (6 bases). V was shortened by 4 bases and J by 9 bases, with 23 bases between the two germline ends. This CDR3 comprises 15 residues. Per the germline V gene, CDR1 is SGHRS and CDR2 is YFSETQ. CDR3 residues: CASSPRQDPLRGQYF. CDR3 DNA sequence: TGCGCCAGCAGCCCGAGACAGGACCCCCTACGTGGGCAGTACTTC.

In this sample, this clonotype turned up many times. The rearrangement links TRBV7-2 to TRBJ2-7; 7 bases agree with TRBD1. V lost 3 bases, J lost 6 bases, and 8 bases stayed unmatched. Germline lookup yields CDR1 SGHTA and CDR2 FQGNSA. The CDR3 is made up of 14 amino acids. The CDR3 here is CASSLSGGLSEQYF. The CDR3 nucleotides are TGTGCCAGCAGCTTGTCAGGGGGTCTGAGCGAGCAGTACTTC.

The chain recombines TRBV6-2 or TRBV6-3 with TRBJ2-7; D is possibly TRBD1 (5 bases). The germline V and J ends were trimmed by 2 bases and 5 bases, with 7 bases remaining between them. The CDR3 length is 12 residues. Germline assignment: CDR1 MNHEY and CDR2 SVGEGT. The CDR3 DNA follows: TGTGCCAGCAGTTACGACAGAAACGAGCAGTACTTC. This sequence encodes CASSYDRNEQYF.

The V call is TRBV20-1, the J call TRBJ2-3, with D perhaps matching TRBD1 or TRBD2 (5 bases each). There are 14 residues in the CDR3. V was cut by 2 bases and J by 3 bases, with 12 bases left in between. CDR1 is DFQATT and CDR2 is SNEGSKA in the germline V gene (reference sequence). CDR3 loop: CSARRPGTTDTQYF. The CDR3 DNA reads as TGCAGTGCTAGACGACCGGGGACGACAGATACGCAGTATTTT.

V and J are TRBV15 and TRBJ2-4; a possible D gene is TRBD1 (6 bases). Germline CDR1 is LNHNV and CDR2 is YYDKDF (reference sequence). V lost 8 bases and J lost 3, with 26 bases in between. CDR3 length: 18 residues. CDR3 region: CATGPGFRTANFKNIQYF. Written as DNA, the CDR3 is TGTGCCACCGGGCCGGGGTTCAGGACAGCGAACTTCAAAAACATTCAGTACTTC.

V is TRBV29-1 and J is TRBJ2-1, with TRBD2 matching over 10 bases. The junction had 11 bases not matched to a gene; V was cut back by 8 bases and J by 4 bases. CDR3 length: 15 residues. Germline CDR1 reads SQVTM; CDR2 reads ANQGSEA. The CDR3 DNA reads as TGCAGCTGGAGACAAGCGGGAGGGCCTTACAATGAGCAGTTCTTC. Encoded protein: CSWRQAGGPYNEQFF.

This chain uses TRBV12-3 or TRBV12-4 with TRBJ2-5, with TRBD1 matching over 8 bases. The V and J ends lost 7 bases and 4 bases, in that order; junction bases with no gene match: 5. The CDR3 extends over 13 amino acids. The CDR3 bases are TGTGCCAGCAACCCAGGACAGGGAGAGACCCAGTACTTC. Its translation: CASNPGQGETQYF.

The chain combines TRBV7-9 with TRBJ1-2; D might be TRBD1 (6 bases). Trimming removed 4 bases from V and 8 bases from J, with 23 bases in between. Germline V gene sequence: CDR1 SEHNR, CDR2 FQNEAQ (reference sequence). This CDR3 spans 16 amino acids. CDR3 coding DNA: TGTGCCAGCAGCTACATGATCACTGGCGGGCAGGGGGGCTACACCTTC. It encodes CASSYMITGGQGGYTF.

The V gene is TRBV27, the J gene TRBJ1-5; D is uncertain. V was clipped by 2 bases and J by 0 bases, with 8 bases between them. Germline V CDR1 and CDR2: MNHEY, SMNVEV (reference sequence). The CDR3 length is 15 residues. The CDR3 sequence is CASSLSPISNQPQHF. As DNA, the CDR3 is TGTGCCAGCAGTTTAAGCCCTATTAGCAATCAGCCCCAGCATTTT.

This clonotype came up a few times. The V gene is TRBV7-9, the J gene TRBJ2-2; D not resolved. The germline CDR1 and CDR2 sequences are SEHNR and FQNEAQ (reference sequence). The CDR3 is 13 amino acids. V was trimmed by 5 bases and J by 6 bases, leaving 10 bases between them. The CDR3 DNA follows: TGTGCCAGCAGCCCGACCGCATCCGGGGAGCTGTTTTTT. It translates to CASSPTASGELFF.

This clonotype was picked up one time. The V gene is TRBV6-6, the J gene TRBJ2-7; possibly TRBD1 or TRBD2 for D (5 bases each). CDR1 is MNHNY, CDR2 SVGAGI, per germline (reference sequence). This CDR3 is 12 amino acids long. The ends were cut back, 8 bases at V and 6 bases at J, with 14 bases in the middle. Here the CDR3 DNA reads TGTGCCAGCGGAGAGGGGTTTGGCGAGCAGTACTTC. This sequence encodes CASGEGFGEQYF.

The CDR3 DNA reads TGTGCCAGCAGCTTAAGCGGGAGCACTACGAATGAGCAGTTCTTC. Amino acids: CASSLSGSTTNEQFF. The chain joins TRBV7-9 to TRBJ2-1; TRBD2 matches 8 bases. CDR3 size: 15 residues. V was pared by 2 bases and J by 7 bases, with 7 bases of the junction left unmatched. Germline V CDR1 and CDR2: SEHNR, FQNEAQ (reference sequence). Full variable domain (remainder filled in from reference TRBV7-9 and TRBJ2-1): DTGVSQNPRHKITKRGQNVTFRCDPISEHNRLYWYRQTLGQGPEFLTYFQNEAQLEKSRLLSDRFSAERPKGSFSTLEIQRTEQGDSAMYLCASSLSGSTTNEQFFGPGTRLTVL.

The chain recombines TRBV11-2 with TRBJ1-2, with a possible D match to TRBD1 (5 bases). Germline lookup yields CDR1 SGHAT and CDR2 FQNNGV. The V end lost 5 bases, the J end lost 5 bases, and 12 bases lay between the germline ends. This CDR3 contains 13 residues. The CDR3 sequence is CASSKDTVYGYTF. CDR3 nucleotides: TGTGCCAGCAGCAAGGACACAGTGTATGGCTACACCTTC.

V gene TRBV7-2 combines with J gene TRBJ1-2; unclear D gene. CDR1 and CDR2 (germline): SGHTA, FQGNSA. The CDR3 has 14 residues. The V end was cut by 6 bases, the J end by 9 bases, with 20 bases between. CDR3 residues: CASSPGPPAGSYTF. The CDR3 region has the DNA TGTGCCAGCAGTCCTGGTCCCCCAGCGGGGAGCTACACCTTC.

A few counts support this clonotype. The chain carries TRBV7-6 and TRBJ1-1; possible D gene TRBD1, 6 bases. Per germline, CDR1 SGHVS and CDR2 FNYEAQ. V was clipped by 4 bases and J by 3 bases, with 21 bases between them. There are 17 residues in the CDR3. CDR3 amino acids: CASSSEASPRGDTEAFF. CDR3 DNA sequence: TGTGCCAGCAGCTCCGAGGCGTCCCCGAGGGGGGACACTGAAGCTTTCTTT.

This clonotype was found a few times. This chain joins TRBV12-3 or TRBV12-4 and TRBJ2-5; D is possibly TRBD1 or TRBD2 (6 bases each). The length of the CDR3 is 13 residues. Trimming took 10 bases from V and 3 from J, leaving 15 bases between them. The CDR3 here is CATRRGLEETQYF. The DNA for the CDR3 is TGTGCCACCCGTCGGGGGCTTGAAGAGACCCAGTACTTC.

J is TRBJ2-1 and V is TRBV18; 9 bases map to TRBD2. Germline V gene data show CDR1 as KGHSH and CDR2 as LQKENI. Trimming took 3 bases from V and 9 from J; bases not matched to a gene: 12. The CDR3 covers 16 residues. For the CDR3, the DNA is TGTGCCAGCTCACCGGAACTCCCTGCTAGCGGGGTTGAGCAGTTCTTC. Translated, it gives CASSPELPASGVEQFF.

This clonotype was seen a handful of times. CDR3 coding DNA: TGTGCCAGCAGTGAGGGCGGTGAGCAGTTCTTC. Translation gives CASSEGGEQFF. This chain joins TRBV12-3 or TRBV12-4 and TRBJ2-1, with a tentative D call TRBD2 (5 bases). CDR3 size: 11 residues. V dropped 5 bases and J dropped 9 bases, with 8 bases sitting between them.

The chain employs TRBV7-6 and TRBJ2-3; 10 nucleotides agree with TRBD2. The CDR3 length is 16 residues. The germline gives CDR1 SGHVS, CDR2 FNYEAQ. The V segment lost 4 bases and the J segment 0 bases; nucleotides outside the gene matches: 4. CDR3 region: CASSSGAGGSTDTQYF. As DNA, the CDR3 is TGTGCCAGCAGCTCAGGAGCGGGAGGGAGCACAGATACGCAGTATTTT. Full variable domain (remainder filled in from reference TRBV7-6 and TRBJ2-3): GAGVSQSPRYKVTKRGQDVALRCDPISGHVSLYWYRQALGQGPEFLTYFNYEAQQDKSGLPNDRFSAERPEGSISTLTIQRTEQRDSAMYRCASSSGAGGSTDTQYFGPGTRLTVL.

This sequence joins TRBV5-1 and TRBJ1-5, with D possibly matching TRBD1 (5 bases). Trimming removed 4 bases from V and 0 bases from J, with 11 bases in between. There are 15 residues in the CDR3. Looked up from germline, CDR1 is SGHRS and CDR2 is YFSETQ. The CDR3 protein is CASSPLGGSNQPQHF. CDR3 DNA: TGCGCCAGCAGCCCTTTGGGGGGTAGCAATCAGCCCCAGCATTTT. Looking up the rest from reference TRBV5-1 and TRBJ1-5 gives the full variable domain: KAGVTQTPRYLIKTRGQQVTLSCSPISGHRSVSWYQQTPGQGLQFLFEYFSETQRNKGNFPGRFSGRQFSNSRSEMNVSTLELGDSALYLCASSPLGGSNQPQHFGDGTRLSIL.

The genes are TRBV3-1 and TRBJ1-1, with D perhaps matching TRBD1 (5 bases). Germline loops: CDR1 LGHDT, CDR2 YNNKEL (reference sequence). Trimming removed 1 base at V and 10 bases at J, with 13 bases between. CDR3 size: 13 residues. This CDR3 reads CASSQGSRDRAFF. Written as DNA, the CDR3 is TGTGCCAGCAGCCAAGGGTCTCGGGACCGAGCTTTCTTT.

Only a few counts were recorded for this clonotype. The chain employs TRBV9 and TRBJ2-5; TRBD2 is a possible D gene (6 bases). The CDR3 is 15 amino acids. CDR1 and CDR2 (germline): SGDLS, YYNGEE. The V end lost 0 bases, the J end lost 2 bases, and 11 bases lay between the germline ends. The CDR3, as DNA: TGTGCCAGCAGCGTAGCCCCGGGGGAACAAGAGACCCAGTACTTC. Its protein is CASSVAPGEQETQYF.